This is a list of T cell receptor beta chains from one sample in a study of PD-1 blockade in classical Hodgkin lymphoma. The data were produced by immunoSEQ multiplex PCR, yet TCRdb's version contains in-frame clones alone and is incomplete. The data show approximately 25,000 clones, 69% seen once. The specimen was peripheral blood mononuclear cells (PBMCs), collected at baseline. Every receptor here comes from a human donor with classical Hodgkin lymphoma. Each CDR3 is given with its conserved first and last residue. D genes are given only for firm matches. Only some rows state a clone size, as once, few, many or a class for expanded clones.

cdr3_nt: TGTGCCAGCAGCTTAGCCGGCGGGATTGAGCAGTTCTTC
cdr3_aa: CASSLAGGIEQFF
j_call: TRBJ2-1
clone_size: few
d_call: .
v_call: TRBV7-9

cdr3_nt: TGTGCCAGCAGTTTAAAGACAGTCTCCTACAATGAGCAGTTCTTC
cdr3_aa: CASSLKTVSYNEQFF
j_call: TRBJ2-1
clone_size: once
d_call: .
v_call: TRBV28

cdr3_nt: TGTGCCAGCTGGGACTCACCAGATACGCAGTATTTT
cdr3_aa: CASWDSPDTQYF
j_call: TRBJ2-3
clone_size: .
d_call: .
v_call: TRBV2

cdr3_nt: TGCGCCAGTAGGAAGAGTCTTTACGAGCAGTACTTC
cdr3_aa: CASRKSLYEQYF
j_call: TRBJ2-7
clone_size: .
d_call: .
v_call: TRBV5-1

cdr3_nt: TGCGCCAGCAGCTTGACCGCGGGGGGGCGTGAGACCCAGTACTTC
cdr3_aa: CASSLTAGGRETQYF
j_call: TRBJ2-5
clone_size: .
d_call: TRBD2
v_call: TRBV5-1

cdr3_nt: TGTGCCAGCAGCTTAGTCCCAGGGATCAATCCTGAAGCTTTCTTT
cdr3_aa: CASSLVPGINPEAFF
j_call: TRBJ1-1
clone_size: .
d_call: .
v_call: TRBV7-9

cdr3_nt: TGTGCCAGCAGCCTACCCCCTAGCGGCGAGCAGTACTTC
cdr3_aa: CASSLPPSGEQYF
j_call: TRBJ2-7
clone_size: .
d_call: TRBD2
v_call: TRBV9

cdr3_nt: TGCGCCAGCAGTTACTCGCAGGGGGCGACCACTGAAGCTTTCTTT
cdr3_aa: CASSYSQGATTEAFF
j_call: TRBJ1-1
clone_size: .
d_call: TRBD1
v_call: TRBV6-5

cdr3_nt: TGTGCCAGTGGACAGGGGGGAACCTACGAGCAGTACTTC
cdr3_aa: CASGQGGTYEQYF
j_call: TRBJ2-7
clone_size: .
d_call: .
v_call: TRBV7-5

cdr3_nt: TGTGCCAGTAGTAAATACTGGACAGGGGGCCAAGAGACCCAGTACTTC
cdr3_aa: CASSKYWTGGQETQYF
j_call: TRBJ2-5
clone_size: .
d_call: TRBD1
v_call: TRBV19

cdr3_nt: TGCGCCAGCAGCCAAGGAAACACCATATATTTT
cdr3_aa: CASSQGNTIYF
j_call: TRBJ1-3
clone_size: few
d_call: .
v_call: TRBV4-1